Listed here are 30 T cell receptor beta chains from one sample, sequenced in a study of blood T cell repertoires in COVID-19. TCRdb keeps only in-frame clones here, not all; method: immunoSEQ multiplex PCR. The data show around 290,000 clones, around 86% seen once. The specimen sequenced was PBMCs or T cells enriched from blood (not recorded which). These receptors all come from a woman aged 40 to 50 who had recovered from COVID-19.

The rearrangement links TRBV5-4 to TRBJ2-7; TRBD2 matches at 11 bases. The V segment lost 4 bases and the J segment 0 bases; nucleotides outside the gene matches: 6. Germline V gene lookup returns CDR1 SGHNT and CDR2 YYREEE (reference sequence). This CDR3 is 16 amino acids long. The CDR3 protein is CASSPALAGVSYEQYF. Written as DNA, the CDR3 is TGTGCCAGCAGCCCCGCACTAGCGGGGGTCTCCTACGAGCAGTACTTC. The whole variable domain, filled in from reference TRBV5-4 and TRBJ2-7, reads ETGVTQSPTHLIKTRGQQVTLRCSSQSGHNTVSWYQQALGQGPQFIFQYYREEENGRGNFPPRFSGLQFPNYSSELNVNALELDDSALYLCASSPALAGVSYEQYFGPGTRLTVT.

This clone showed up just a few times. The V and J genes are TRBV6-6 and TRBJ1-6; TRBD1 is a possible D gene (6 bases). Trimming removed 5 bases at V and 0 bases at J, with 14 bases between. Germline CDR1 and CDR2: MNHNY and SVGAGI (reference sequence). This CDR3 region has 17 residues. CDR3 coding DNA: TGTGCCAGCAGTCGACAAGGGGGAAGCTCCTATAATTCACCCCTCCACTTT. It translates to CASSRQGGSSYNSPLHF.

The V and J genes are TRBV24-1 and TRBJ1-6; no firm D call. Germline assignment: CDR1 KGHDR and CDR2 SFDVKD. CDR3 length equals 13 residues. V was trimmed by 8 bases and J by 5 bases, leaving 9 bases between them. The CDR3 region is CATTYRNNSPLHF. In DNA, the CDR3 is TGTGCCACCACCTATAGAAATAATTCACCCCTCCACTTT.

This clone has a single count. The gene calls are TRBV20-1 and TRBJ1-2; tentatively, D is TRBD1 (6 bases). V lost 3 bases and J 7 bases, leaving 15 bases between the germline ends. Germline lookup yields CDR1 DFQATT and CDR2 SNEGSKA (reference sequence). The CDR3 runs to 13 residues. The DNA for the CDR3 is TGCAGTGCTAGTGTCAGGGGCGGATCTGGCTACACCTTC. It translates to CSASVRGGSGYTF.

The gene calls are TRBV11-2 and TRBJ2-3; perhaps TRBD1 as D (6 bases). Germline assignment: CDR1 SGHAT and CDR2 FQNNGV. Trimming took 4 bases from V and 7 from J, leaving 24 bases between them. The CDR3 covers 17 residues. For the CDR3, the DNA is TGTGCCAGCAGCTCGATCAACCCGGGACACATGAGCCATACGCAGTATTTT. Translated: CASSSINPGHMSHTQYF.

This chain connects TRBV7-3 to TRBJ1-1; TRBD1 matches at 8 bases. This CDR3 contains 13 residues. Germline V CDR1 and CDR2: SGHTA, FQGTGA. The V gene end was trimmed by 1 base and the J gene end by 7 bases; junction bases not matched to a gene: 2. CDR3 DNA sequence: TGTGCCAGCAGCTTAAACGACAGGGGTGAAGCTTTCTTT. As protein: CASSLNDRGEAFF.

The chain carries TRBV9 and TRBJ2-1, with 7 bases identical to TRBD2. In germline, CDR1 is SGDLS, CDR2 YYNGEE. Trimming cost V 4 bases and J 4 bases; bases outside gene matches: 8. This CDR3 comprises 15 residues. The CDR3 reads CASSPASGVYNEQFF. Here the CDR3 DNA reads TGTGCCAGCAGCCCGGCGAGCGGGGTTTACAATGAGCAGTTCTTC.

The chain employs TRBV29-1 and TRBJ2-7, with D possibly being TRBD1 (6 bases). Germline V gene lookup returns CDR1 SQVTM and CDR2 ANQGSEA. The length of the CDR3 is 15 residues. With 4 bases removed from V and 3 bases from J, the gap between germline ends came to 19 bases. CDR3 region: CSVVWGRIGVYEQYF. CDR3 DNA: TGCAGCGTTGTATGGGGGCGGATCGGGGTCTACGAGCAGTACTTC.

The CDR3 sequence: CASSLGAYRDLDTQYF. The CDR3 DNA follows: TGTGCCAGCAGCTTAGGGGCGTATCGGGACTTAGATACGCAGTATTTT. The V call is TRBV7-3, the J call TRBJ2-3, with D maybe TRBD2 (6 bases). The CDR3 loop spans 16 amino acids. Germline-derived CDR1 and CDR2 are SGHTA and FQGTGA. V lost 2 bases and J 5 bases, leaving 17 bases between the germline ends.

V is TRBV10-1 and J is TRBJ2-3, with 7 nucleotides matching TRBD1. The CDR3 has 14 residues. V dropped 2 bases and J dropped 1; count of bases not matched to a gene: 0. Germline CDR1 is WNHNN and CDR2 is SYGVQD (reference sequence). This chain's CDR3 is CASSEGQGTDTQYF. The CDR3 DNA sequence: TGCGCCAGCAGTGAGGGACAGGGCACAGATACGCAGTATTTT.

V and J are TRBV4-1 and TRBJ1-2; possible D gene TRBD1, 6 bases. This CDR3 comprises 15 residues. V gave up 1 base and J gave up 4 bases, with 13 bases separating them. Germline CDR1 MGHRA, CDR2 YSYEKL. Here the CDR3 reads CASSQVPGVSYGYTF. The CDR3 DNA reads as TGCGCCAGCAGCCAAGTTCCAGGGGTGAGCTATGGCTACACCTTC.

The chain joins TRBV19 to TRBJ2-2; 9 bases map to TRBD2. V shed 8 bases, J shed 6 bases, and the junction held 22 bases outside the gene matches. Per the germline V gene, CDR1 is LNHDA and CDR2 is SQIVND (reference sequence). There are 19 residues in the CDR3. In nucleotides, the CDR3 is TGTGCCAGTTCGTGGCGTCCGGGACTAGCACACCCTCGGTCCGGGGAGCTGTTTTTT. Its protein is CASSWRPGLAHPRSGELFF.

This chain joins TRBV5-1 and TRBJ1-2, with TRBD1 matching 9 bases. Germline CDR1 reads SGHRS; CDR2 reads YFSETQ. The CDR3 totals 16 residues. V shed 5 bases and J 4 bases; nucleotides not matched to a gene: 12. CDR3 sequence reads: CASRPGTGYSSYGYTF. As DNA, the CDR3 is TGCGCCAGCAGGCCCGGGACAGGGTATTCTAGCTATGGCTACACCTTC.

The chain has TRBV28 and TRBJ1-5; 8 positions agree with TRBD1. Germline CDR1 is MDHEN and CDR2 is SYDVKM. V was clipped by 2 bases and J by 6 bases; unmatched bases: 6. The CDR3 covers 15 residues. The CDR3 DNA reads TGTGCCAGCAGTTTAGTACAGGGGGAAGGTCAGCCCCAGCATTTT. The encoded protein is CASSLVQGEGQPQHF.

J is TRBJ2-7 and V is TRBV11-2, with a tentative D call TRBD2 (5 bases). V lost 1 base and J 10 bases, leaving 11 bases between the germline ends. This CDR3 is 12 amino acids long. Germline-derived CDR1 and CDR2 are SGHAT and FQNNGV. The CDR3 region is CASSLVNSGQYF. DNA for the CDR3: TGTGCCAGCAGCTTAGTTAACTCGGGACAGTACTTC.

The chain couples TRBV4-3 to TRBJ2-1; 7 bases align to TRBD2. Germline CDR1 reads LGHNA; CDR2 reads YSLEER. Trimming at V came to 1 base and at J to 7 bases, leaving 22 bases not matched to a gene. The CDR3 extends over 20 amino acids. CDR3: CASSQANDGAWREFPNEQFF. CDR3 sequence (DNA): TGCGCCAGCAGCCAAGCGAATGATGGGGCCTGGCGGGAGTTCCCGAATGAGCAGTTCTTC.

The V call is TRBV5-1, the J call TRBJ1-1, with a possible D match to TRBD1 (5 bases). The V end was cut by 0 bases, the J end by 3 bases, with 9 bases between. Germline V lookup: CDR1 SGHRS, CDR2 YFSETQ. The CDR3 is made up of 14 amino acids. CDR3 DNA sequence: TGCGCCAGCAGCTTGGCTGGGGGGGACACTGAAGCTTTCTTT. This gives the protein CASSLAGGDTEAFF.

This chain connects TRBV19 to TRBJ1-2; D is possibly TRBD1 (6 bases). There are 15 residues in the CDR3. Germline CDR1 reads LNHDA; CDR2 reads SQIVND (reference sequence). Trimming cost V 5 bases and J 1 base, with 14 bases left between them. The CDR3 is CASSVKGGNNYGYTF. CDR3 in DNA: TGTGCCAGTAGTGTCAAGGGGGGGAATAACTATGGCTACACCTTC.

The V gene is TRBV20-1, the J gene TRBJ2-7; TRBD1 agrees at 7 bases. Germline-derived CDR1 and CDR2 are DFQATT and SNEGSKA (reference sequence). The J segment lost 2 bases and the V segment lost 3 bases, leaving 7 bases of the junction unmatched. This CDR3 has 14 residues. The CDR3 coding sequence is TGCAGTGCTAGTGGGCGAGGGGGCCCCTACGAGCAGTACTTC. Its protein is CSASGRGGPYEQYF.

This chain links TRBV6-5 with TRBJ1-3; D is ambiguous. Germline CDR1 MNHEY, CDR2 SVGAGI. V lost 2 bases, J lost 8 bases, and 16 bases lay in between. This CDR3 is built from 15 residues. The CDR3 bases are TGTGCCAGCAGTTACGCCGTTAGCTCGTCGGACACCATATATTTT. This sequence encodes CASSYAVSSSDTIYF.

CDR3 loop: CASSLTGAYEQYF. The CDR3 bases are TGTGCCAGCAGCTTAACCGGAGCCTACGAGCAGTACTTC. J is TRBJ2-7 and V is TRBV11-2; D uncertain. Germline lookup yields CDR1 SGHAT and CDR2 FQNNGV. The CDR3 is made up of 13 amino acids. V was shortened by 2 bases and J by 2 bases, with 7 bases between the two germline ends.

This chain connects TRBV11-3 to TRBJ2-1; a possible D gene is TRBD2 (6 bases). Trimming left V 2 bases short and J 4 bases short, with 9 bases between. The CDR3 runs to 14 residues. CDR1 and CDR2 (germline): SGHNT, YENEEA. The CDR3, as DNA: TGTGCCAGCAGCTTAAGCGGGCAGTACAATGAGCAGTTCTTC. It specifies CASSLSGQYNEQFF.

The chain is built from TRBV29-1 and TRBJ2-2, with D unclear. CDR1 is SQVTM and CDR2 is ANQGSEA in the germline V gene. This CDR3 comprises 15 residues. CDR3 in amino acids: CSVYLFQANTGELFF. In DNA, the CDR3 is TGCAGTGTTTACCTTTTCCAGGCGAACACCGGGGAGCTGTTTTTT.

The V call is TRBV9, the J call TRBJ2-5, with 8 nucleotides matching TRBD1. Unmatched junction bases numbered 3, after V lost 4 bases and J lost 4 bases. Per the germline V gene, CDR1 is SGDLS and CDR2 is YYNGEE. The CDR3 is made up of 13 amino acids. In DNA form, the CDR3 reads TGTGCCAGCAGCTTGGACAGGGCAGAGACCCAGTACTTC. It specifies CASSLDRAETQYF. Combining the CDR3 with reference TRBV9 and TRBJ2-5 gives the whole variable domain DSGVTQTPKHLITATGQRVTLRCSPRSGDLSVYWYQQSLDQGLQFLIQYYNGEERAKGNILERFSAQQFPDLHSELNLSSLELGDSALYFCASSLDRAETQYFGPGTRLLVL.

This chain uses TRBV7-2 with TRBJ1-2; 9 bases agree with TRBD1. CDR3 length: 15 amino acids. V lost 4 bases to trimming and J lost 6 bases; unmatched junction nucleotides: 9. The germline V gene has CDR1 SGHTA and CDR2 FQGNSA. CDR3 amino acids: CASSSRTGGADGYTF. The CDR3, as DNA: TGTGCCAGCAGCTCAAGAACAGGGGGCGCGGATGGCTACACCTTC.

The chain joins TRBV6-6 to TRBJ2-5; a weak D match, TRBD2 (6 bases). CDR3 length: 16 residues. The V gene's germline CDR1 is MNHNY and CDR2 SVGAGI (reference sequence). The ends were cut back, 0 bases at V and 4 bases at J, with 15 bases in the middle. DNA of the CDR3: TGTGCCAGCAGTTACTCGGGATTGGGGGGTGGAGAGACCCAGTACTTC. This encodes CASSYSGLGGGETQYF.

The chain uses TRBV6-2 or TRBV6-3 and TRBJ2-7, with D possibly matching TRBD1 (6 bases). Trimming pared 2 bases from V and 10 bases from J, leaving 12 bases between. This CDR3 is 12 amino acids long. Germline loops: CDR1 MNHEY, CDR2 SVGEGT. As DNA, the CDR3 is TGTGCCAGCAGTTACCCCAGGACAGTACAGTACTTC. Translating it yields CASSYPRTVQYF.

CDR3: CASSQAPTGGISGANVLTF. For the CDR3, the DNA is TGCGCCAGCAGCCAAGCCCCGACAGGGGGAATATCGGGGGCCAACGTCCTGACTTTC. The genes are TRBV4-1 and TRBJ2-6, with 9 bases that match TRBD1. V was clipped by 1 base and J by 4 bases; unmatched bases: 11. This CDR3 contains 19 residues. Germline V lookup: CDR1 MGHRA, CDR2 YSYEKL.

This chain joins TRBV3-1 (or the pseudogene TRBV3-2) and TRBJ1-3; D ambiguous. The CDR3 is 16 residues long. CDR1 LGHDT and CDR2 YNNKEL come from the germline V gene (reference sequence). The V gene lost 1 base and the J gene lost 0 bases, with 10 bases spanning the gap. The CDR3 is CASSQGFPSSGNTIYF. In DNA, the CDR3 is TGTGCCAGCAGCCAAGGGTTCCCCAGCTCTGGAAACACCATATATTTT.

The CDR3 DNA follows: TGTGCCACAGGGGGGTTGGGGAATGAAAAACTGTTTTTT. As protein: CATGGLGNEKLFF. V is TRBV6-5 and J is TRBJ1-4; TRBD1 matches 7 bases. CDR3 size: 13 residues. Germline V gives CDR1 MNHEY, CDR2 SVGAGI. Germline trimming cut 10 bases from V and 5 bases from J; bases unmatched to any gene: 7.